This passage covers 28 T cell receptor beta chains from one sample sequenced in a study of T cell responses to AZD1222 COVID-19 vaccine. This table comes from immunoSEQ multiplex PCR, and its TCRdb copy is limited to in-frame clones, with some not included. Of about 140,000 clones listed, roughly 92% were seen once; the top ten hold approximately 4.7%. This sample comprised peripheral blood, obtained on day 0 of AZD1222 vaccination. All receptors derive from an adult in good health.

CDR3 protein: CASSPLVAYNEQFF. In DNA form, the CDR3 reads TGTGCCAGCAGCCCCCTCGTGGCCTACAATGAGCAGTTCTTC. The gene calls are TRBV11-2 and TRBJ2-1; D unclear. Between the trimmed V and J ends, which lost 5 bases and 2 bases, there was a span of 10 bases. This CDR3 has 14 residues. Germline V gene data show CDR1 as SGHAT and CDR2 as FQNNGV.

The CDR3 loop is CASTQSLYGYTF. DNA for the CDR3: TGTGCCAGTACCCAGAGCCTATATGGCTACACCTTC. The V and J genes are TRBV19 and TRBJ1-2; D remains unclear. The V end lost 7 bases, the J end lost 5 bases, and 11 bases lay between the germline ends. The CDR3 runs 12 residues. Germline CDR1 LNHDA, CDR2 SQIVND (reference sequence).

The chain has TRBV11-1 and TRBJ2-7, with D tentatively TRBD1 (6 bases). The CDR3 consists of 15 residues. Germline CDR1 SGHAT, CDR2 FQDESV (reference sequence). Trimming pared 0 bases from V and 2 bases from J, leaving 11 bases between. As DNA, the CDR3 is TGTGCCAGCAGCTTAGCCAGGGGATCCCCCTACGAGCAGTACTTC. As protein: CASSLARGSPYEQYF.

The chain couples TRBV7-2 to TRBJ2-2; 7 nucleotides line up with TRBD1. This CDR3 is 15 amino acids long. Germline V gene sequence: CDR1 SGHTA, CDR2 FQGNSA. V lost 5 bases to trimming and J lost 0 bases; unmatched junction nucleotides: 3. In nucleotides, the CDR3 is TGTGCCAGCAGCGTCGGGACAGCGAACACCGGGGAGCTGTTTTTT. This codes for CASSVGTANTGELFF.

The chain uses TRBV19 and TRBJ2-7; D assignment may be TRBD1 or TRBD2 (5 bases each). The CDR3 is 17 amino acids. CDR1 LNHDA and CDR2 SQIVND come from the germline V gene (reference sequence). Trimming took 3 bases from V and 2 from J, leaving 20 bases between them. The CDR3 DNA is TGTGCCAGTAGTATTGTCGGACACGGAATCGGGACCTACGAGCAGTACTTC. Translated, it gives CASSIVGHGIGTYEQYF.

The rearrangement joins TRBV18 to TRBJ2-5; the D is unclear. V dropped 8 bases and J dropped 5 bases, with 9 bases sitting between them. The CDR3 loop spans 11 amino acids. Germline lookup yields CDR1 KGHSH and CDR2 LQKENI. The DNA of the CDR3 is TGTGCCAGCACCCAGTTGGAGACCCAGTACTTC. Its protein is CASTQLETQYF. The full variable domain, rest sourced from reference TRBV18 and TRBJ2-5, is NAGVMQNPRHLVRRRGQEARLRCSPMKGHSHVYWYRQLPEEGLKFMVYLQKENIIDESGMPKERFSAEFPKEGPSILRIQQVVRGDSAAYFCASTQLETQYFGPGTRLLVL.

The CDR3 bases are TGTGCCAGCAGTCGCGTCTCGGGACAGCTAAAACTGTTTTTT. It is translated as CASSRVSGQLKLFF. The V call is TRBV6-5, the J call TRBJ1-4, with 7 nucleotides matching TRBD1. Germline-derived CDR1 and CDR2 are MNHEY and SVGAGI. V shed 5 bases, J shed 10 bases, and the junction held 10 bases outside the gene matches. The CDR3 is made up of 14 amino acids.

On this clone itself: Other nucleotide sequences in the sample specify the same CDR3. The chain recombines TRBV5-1 with TRBJ1-1, with 7 bases lining up with TRBD1. With V trimmed by 0 bases and J by 1 base, 3 bases remained unmatched. Germline V lookup: CDR1 SGHRS, CDR2 YFSETQ. The CDR3 spans 15 residues. CDR3 in DNA: TGCGCCAGCAGCTTGGGGGGGACAGCGAACACTGAAGCTTTCTTT. This gives the protein CASSLGGTANTEAFF.

CDR3: CASSLAGGIGRVATEAFF. CDR3 in DNA: TGTGCCAGCAGCTTAGCCGGGGGGATTGGCAGGGTGGCCACTGAAGCTTTCTTT. The chain employs TRBV7-2 and TRBJ1-1, with D possibly matching TRBD1 (5 bases). The germline gives CDR1 SGHTA, CDR2 FQGNSA. Trimming pared 0 bases from V and 4 bases from J, leaving 21 bases between. The CDR3 totals 18 residues.

This chain joins TRBV29-1 and TRBJ1-1; 7 nucleotides match TRBD1. Germline assignment: CDR1 SQVTM and CDR2 ANQGSEA. After removal of 0 bases from V and 8 bases from J, the junction contained 3 bases not matched to a gene. The CDR3 is 12 residues long. CDR3 loop: CSVEELQGEAFF. For the CDR3, the DNA is TGCAGCGTTGAAGAGCTACAGGGGGAAGCTTTCTTT.

The V call is TRBV5-1, the J call TRBJ1-2; D is ambiguous. The germline V gene encodes CDR1 SGHRS and CDR2 YFSETQ. V was pared by 5 bases and J by 4 bases, with 9 bases between. The CDR3 is 12 residues long. The CDR3 spells CASRVDSYGYTF. CDR3 bases: TGCGCCAGCAGAGTAGATTCCTATGGCTACACCTTC.

The chain links TRBV24-1 to TRBJ1-2, with D maybe TRBD1 (5 bases). Trimming removed 5 bases at V and 4 bases at J, with 13 bases between. The CDR3 is 14 residues long. Per germline, CDR1 KGHDR and CDR2 SFDVKD. CDR3: CATSGGALSYGYTF. The CDR3 nucleotides are TGTGCCACCAGTGGAGGGGCGCTGAGCTATGGCTACACCTTC.

This rearrangement joins TRBV5-8 to TRBJ1-2; no clear D. Germline loops: CDR1 SGHTS, CDR2 YDEGEE. With 1 base removed from V and 7 bases from J, the gap between germline ends came to 11 bases. The CDR3 is made up of 13 amino acids. DNA of the CDR3: TGTGCCAGCAGCTTGATTTTATATAGTGGCTACACCTTC. As protein: CASSLILYSGYTF.

The rearrangement links TRBV9 to TRBJ2-2; D is possibly TRBD1 (6 bases). V was pared by 4 bases and J by 3 bases, with 13 bases between. This CDR3 is 15 amino acids long. In germline, CDR1 is SGDLS, CDR2 YYNGEE. The CDR3 protein is CASSRRDTDTGELFF. CDR3 nucleotides: TGTGCCAGCAGCAGACGGGACACCGACACCGGGGAGCTGTTTTTT. Drawing the rest from reference TRBV9 and TRBJ2-2, the complete variable domain is DSGVTQTPKHLITATGQRVTLRCSPRSGDLSVYWYQQSLDQGLQFLIQYYNGEERAKGNILERFSAQQFPDLHSELNLSSLELGDSALYFCASSRRDTDTGELFFGEGSRLTVL.

The V call is TRBV5-1, the J call TRBJ2-5; TRBD2 aligns across 9 bases. After removal of 3 bases from V and 1 base from J, the junction contained 4 bases not matched to a gene. The V gene's germline CDR1 is SGHRS and CDR2 YFSETQ. CDR3 length equals 15 residues. DNA for the CDR3: TGCGCCAGCAGCTCCGGGACTAGCCGCCAAGAGACCCAGTACTTC. Its translation: CASSSGTSRQETQYF.

This chain joins TRBV3-1 (or the pseudogene TRBV3-2) and TRBJ2-1, with a weak D call TRBD1 (6 bases). The germline V gene encodes CDR1 LGHDT and CDR2 YNNKEL (reference sequence). This CDR3 spans 16 amino acids. Trimming shortened V by 1 base and J by 3 bases, and 13 bases separated the two germline ends. The CDR3 DNA sequence: TGTGCCAGCAGCCAAGTCGGACAGCGAGACTACAATGAGCAGTTCTTC. Its protein is CASSQVGQRDYNEQFF.

The gene calls are TRBV28 and TRBJ2-1; D unclear. The CDR3 totals 14 residues. Germline V gene sequence: CDR1 MDHEN, CDR2 SYDVKM. V was shortened by 3 bases and J by 5 bases, with 11 bases between the two germline ends. CDR3 in amino acids: CASSFPSGDNEQFF. DNA of the CDR3: TGTGCCAGCAGTTTCCCCTCTGGAGACAATGAGCAGTTCTTC.

This chain links TRBV5-1 with TRBJ2-1, with a possible D match to TRBD2 (6 bases). The CDR3 length is 11 residues. Germline V gene lookup returns CDR1 SGHRS and CDR2 YFSETQ. Trimming removed 4 bases from V and 16 bases from J, with 15 bases in between. CDR3 protein: CASSRSGEAFF. The CDR3 nucleotides read TGCGCCAGCAGCCGGTCTGGGGAGGCTTTCTTC.

V usage is TRBV5-1 and J usage is TRBJ2-3; tentatively, D is TRBD1 (6 bases). Germline values: CDR1 SGHRS, CDR2 YFSETQ. Deletions cut 4 bases from V and 2 bases from J, with 11 bases between. The CDR3 sequence is 14 residues long. CDR3 region: CASSPDRYTDTQYF. For the CDR3, the DNA is TGCGCCAGCAGCCCCGACAGGTACACAGATACGCAGTATTTT.

The chain is built from TRBV5-4 and TRBJ2-1; D is ambiguous. This CDR3 comprises 13 residues. From germline, CDR1 is SGHNT and CDR2 YYREEE (reference sequence). Deletions cut 2 bases from V and 0 bases from J, with 3 bases between. As DNA, the CDR3 is TGTGCCAGCAGCTTTCCCTCCTACAATGAGCAGTTCTTC. Amino acid sequence: CASSFPSYNEQFF. The full variable domain, completed using reference TRBV5-4 and TRBJ2-1, is ETGVTQSPTHLIKTRGQQVTLRCSSQSGHNTVSWYQQALGQGPQFIFQYYREEENGRGNFPPRFSGLQFPNYSSELNVNALELDDSALYLCASSFPSYNEQFFGPGTRLTVL.

The V call is TRBV28, the J call TRBJ2-7; unclear D gene. Germline loops: CDR1 MDHEN, CDR2 SYDVKM. The CDR3 sequence is 15 residues long. V was shortened by 10 bases and J by 0 bases, with 19 bases between the two germline ends. The CDR3 region has the DNA TGTGCCACTAAGGCGGATGGGGTAAGCTCCTACGAGCAGTACTTC. Translating gives CATKADGVSSYEQYF.

The V call is TRBV28, the J call TRBJ2-7; a weak D match, TRBD2 (6 bases). Germline CDR1 reads MDHEN; CDR2 reads SYDVKM. The CDR3 consists of 16 residues. V was pared by 6 bases and J by 2 bases, with 20 bases between. The CDR3 protein is CASSSARDSVAYEQYF. CDR3 nucleotides: TGTGCCAGCAGCTCGGCCCGGGACTCGGTAGCCTACGAGCAGTACTTC.

Written as DNA, the CDR3 is TGTGCCAGCAGTTTCGGGGATAGGCCCCAGCATTTT. Translated, it gives CASSFGDRPQHF. The chain recombines TRBV28 with TRBJ1-5; D unclear. Trimming took 3 bases from V and 9 from J, leaving 9 bases between them. Germline values: CDR1 MDHEN, CDR2 SYDVKM. The CDR3 has 12 amino acids.

V and J are TRBV11-3 and TRBJ1-1; perhaps TRBD1 as D (5 bases). Trimming took 8 bases from V and 1 from J, leaving 11 bases between them. The germline V gene encodes CDR1 SGHNT and CDR2 YENEEA. The CDR3 totals 13 residues. This chain's CDR3 is CASGPTGNTEAFF. The CDR3 DNA reads as TGTGCCAGCGGACCTACAGGGAACACTGAAGCTTTCTTT. Complete variable domain (other parts from reference TRBV11-3 and TRBJ1-1): EAGVVQSPRYKIIEKKQPVAFWCNPISGHNTLYWYLQNLGQGPELLIRYENEEAVDDSQLPKDRFSAERLKGVDSTLKIQPAELGDSAVYLCASGPTGNTEAFFGQGTRLTVV.

The CDR3 DNA follows: TGTGCCAGCAGCCAAGGGGGACGGAACTATGGCTACACCTTC. Amino acids: CASSQGGRNYGYTF. The genes are TRBV3-1 (or the pseudogene TRBV3-2) and TRBJ1-2, with D tentatively TRBD1 (5 bases). This CDR3 spans 14 amino acids. Trimming left V 1 base short and J 2 bases short, with 8 bases between. Germline V CDR1 and CDR2: LGHDT, YNNKEL (reference sequence).

The chain carries TRBV19 and TRBJ2-4; D might be TRBD1 (5 bases). Trimming pared 5 bases from V and 1 base from J, leaving 12 bases between. This CDR3 contains 15 residues. Germline CDR1 and CDR2: LNHDA and SQIVND (reference sequence). CDR3 sequence reads: CASSGQGRAKNIQYF. CDR3 DNA sequence: TGTGCCAGTAGTGGGCAGGGAAGGGCCAAAAACATTCAGTACTTC.

This chain uses TRBV4-1 with TRBJ1-2, with D unclear. Trimming removed 2 bases at V and 0 bases at J, with 13 bases between. The CDR3 contains 16 residues. Germline CDR1 and CDR2: MGHRA and YSYEKL. The CDR3 nucleotides are TGCGCCAGCAGCCAAATCTCCCCCGAAGCTAACTATGGCTACACCTTC. It is translated as CASSQISPEANYGYTF.

The chain is built from TRBV7-9 and TRBJ1-1; unclear D gene. V lost 1 base, J lost 3 bases, and 9 bases lay in between. Looked up from germline, CDR1 is SEHNR and CDR2 is FQNEAQ (reference sequence). This CDR3 spans 14 amino acids. The CDR3 sequence: CASSLGGSHTEAFF. The CDR3 coding sequence is TGTGCCAGCAGCTTAGGAGGGTCTCACACTGAAGCTTTCTTT.